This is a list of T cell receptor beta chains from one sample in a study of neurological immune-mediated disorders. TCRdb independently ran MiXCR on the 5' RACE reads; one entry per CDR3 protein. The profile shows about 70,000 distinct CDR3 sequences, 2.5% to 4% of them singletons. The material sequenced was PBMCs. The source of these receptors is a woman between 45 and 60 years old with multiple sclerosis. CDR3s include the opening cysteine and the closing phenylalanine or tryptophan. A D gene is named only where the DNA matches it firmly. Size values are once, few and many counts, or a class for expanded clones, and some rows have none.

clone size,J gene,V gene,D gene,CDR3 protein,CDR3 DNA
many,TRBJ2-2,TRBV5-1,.,CASSSTGQLVGELFF,TGCGCCAGCAGCTCCACGGGACAATTGGTCGGGGAGCTGTTTTTT
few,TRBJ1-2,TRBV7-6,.,CASSLEEGLNGYTF,TGTGCCAGCAGCCTCGAGGAGGGCTTAAATGGCTACACCTTC
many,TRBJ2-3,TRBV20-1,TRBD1,CSARRGKGAGYF,TGCAGTGCTAGACGTGGAAAGGGGGCGGGGTATTTT
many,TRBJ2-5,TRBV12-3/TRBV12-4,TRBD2,CASSFASGGIETQYF,TGTGCCAGCAGTTTCGCTAGCGGGGGGATCGAGACCCAGTACTTC
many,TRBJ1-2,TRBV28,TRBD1,CASSFDRARYTF,TGTGCCAGCAGTTTCGACAGGGCCCGCTACACCTTC
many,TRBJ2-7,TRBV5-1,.,CASKGSSSYEQYF,TGCGCCAGCAAAGGCTCGAGCTCCTACGAGCAGTACTTC
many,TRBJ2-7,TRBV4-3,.,CASSQRGRSYEQYF,TGCGCCAGCAGCCAGAGGGGACGGTCCTACGAGCAGTACTTC
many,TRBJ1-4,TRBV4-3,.,CASSQEVGGNDEKLFF,TGCGCCAGCAGCCAAGAAGTTGGAGGGAACGATGAAAAACTGTTTTTT
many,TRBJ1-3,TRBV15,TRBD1,CATSRGGQASGNTIYF,TGTGCCACCAGCAGGGGAGGACAGGCCTCTGGAAACACCATATATTTT
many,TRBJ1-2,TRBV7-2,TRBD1,CASSLAGQAIYYGYTF,TGTGCCAGCAGCTTAGCGGGACAGGCTATTTACTATGGCTACACCTTC
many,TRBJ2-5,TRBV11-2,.,CASSLELETQYF,TGTGCCAGCAGCTTAGAGCTAGAGACCCAGTACTTC
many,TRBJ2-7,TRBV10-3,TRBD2,CAISDPPGLAGAHVQYF,TGTGCCATCAGTGACCCTCCCGGACTAGCGGGTGCGCATGTGCAGTACTTC
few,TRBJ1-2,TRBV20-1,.,CSAGRSMGGYTF,TGCAGTGCTGGGAGGAGTATGGGTGGCTACACCTTC
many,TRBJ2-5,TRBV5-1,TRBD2,CASSLALGLAGGLGETQYF,TGCGCCAGCAGCTTGGCCCTGGGACTAGCGGGAGGACTGGGAGAGACCCAGTACTTC
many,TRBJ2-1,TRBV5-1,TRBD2,CASRVMAGDYNEQFF,TGCGCCAGCAGGGTCATGGCGGGGGACTACAATGAGCAGTTCTTC
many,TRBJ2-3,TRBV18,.,CASSPSSQGGLTDTQYF,TGTGCCAGCTCACCCTCTAGCCAGGGGGGGCTCACAGATACGCAGTATTTT
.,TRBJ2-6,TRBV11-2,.,CASSSKGRSGANVLTF,TGTGCCAGCAGCTCAAAAGGCCGCTCTGGGGCCAACGTCCTGACTTTC
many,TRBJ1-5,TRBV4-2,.,CASSQGFGGEANQPQHF,TGTGCCAGCAGCCAAGGTTTTGGGGGAGAGGCCAATCAGCCCCAGCATTTT
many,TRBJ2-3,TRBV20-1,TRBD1,CSAVSGQGAADTQYF,TGCAGTGCCGTTTCGGGACAGGGAGCCGCAGATACGCAGTATTTT
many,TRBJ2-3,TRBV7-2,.,CASSSNWGITDTQYF,TGTGCCAGCAGCTCCAACTGGGGGATCACAGATACGCAGTATTTT
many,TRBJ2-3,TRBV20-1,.,CSARGRGHGDTQYF,TGCAGTGCTAGAGGGAGGGGGCATGGAGATACGCAGTATTTT
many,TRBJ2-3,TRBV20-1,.,CSARDRLSTDTQYF,TGCAGTGCTAGAGATCGACTAAGCACAGATACGCAGTATTTT
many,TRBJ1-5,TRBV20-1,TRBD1,CSAVDRGSNQPQHF,TGCAGTGCTGTGGACAGGGGAAGCAATCAGCCCCAGCATTTT
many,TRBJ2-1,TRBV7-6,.,CASSPTPTGEQFF,TGTGCCAGCAGTCCAACACCCACGGGTGAGCAGTTCTTC
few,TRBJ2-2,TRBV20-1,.,CSARETSLGELFF,TGCAGTGCTAGAGAAACTAGCCTCGGGGAGCTGTTTTTT
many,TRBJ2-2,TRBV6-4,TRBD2,CASSEREAGELFF,TGTGCCAGCAGTGAACGGGAGGCCGGGGAGCTGTTTTTT
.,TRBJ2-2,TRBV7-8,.,CASSLRGKGLGGELFF,TGTGCCAGCAGCTTAAGGGGCAAGGGTTTGGGCGGGGAGCTGTTTTTT
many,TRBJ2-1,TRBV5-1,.,CASSSRGGRNEQFF,TGCGCCAGCAGCTCGAGGGGGGGACGGAATGAGCAGTTCTTC
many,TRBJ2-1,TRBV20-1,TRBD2,CSASGTSGGGEQFF,TGCAGTGCTAGCGGGACTAGCGGGGGAGGTGAGCAGTTCTTC
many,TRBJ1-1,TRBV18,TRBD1,CASSKGTANTEAFF,TGTGCCAGCTCCAAGGGGACAGCGAACACTGAAGCTTTCTTT
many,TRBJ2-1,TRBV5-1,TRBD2,CASSSSSGGSYNEQFF,TGCGCCAGCAGCTCCTCCTCGGGAGGCTCCTACAATGAGCAGTTCTTC
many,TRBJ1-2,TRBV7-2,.,CASSLAQTVPNYGYTF,TGTGCCAGCAGCTTAGCCCAGACGGTACCAAACTATGGCTACACCTTC
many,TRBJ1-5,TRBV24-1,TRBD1,CATSGPVKGTGGDQPQHF,TGTGCCACCAGTGGCCCTGTGAAAGGTACAGGGGGTGATCAGCCCCAGCATTTT
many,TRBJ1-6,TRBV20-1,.,CSAKGWLQNSPLHF,TGCAGTGCTAAAGGATGGTTACAGAATTCACCCCTCCACTTT
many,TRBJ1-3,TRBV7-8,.,CASSSDAGSGNTIYF,TGTGCCAGCAGCTCGGACGCTGGCTCTGGAAACACCATATATTTT
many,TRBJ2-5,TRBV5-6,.,CASSPDRDGGPQYF,TGTGCCAGCAGCCCCGACCGGGACGGCGGGCCCCAGTACTTC
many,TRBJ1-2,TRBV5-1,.,CASSVGAGEVDYGYTF,TGCGCCAGCAGCGTAGGAGCAGGGGAGGTCGACTATGGCTACACCTTC
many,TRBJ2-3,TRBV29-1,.,CSVQVFAQPDTQYF,TGCAGCGTTCAGGTCTTTGCCCAACCGGATACGCAGTATTTT
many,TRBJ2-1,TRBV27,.,CASTVTHLATHRSNEQFF,TGTGCCAGCACCGTGACCCACTTAGCGACCCACAGGAGTAATGAGCAGTTCTTC